The entry that follows covers one T cell receptor beta chain sequence. It has no known antigen specificity. The junction differs from germline at one of its ends, possibly a read error. The donors were healthy, HIV-negative adults who had no recently reported acute infections or vaccinations. Every donor was a Caucasian adult residing in Nashville, Tennessee, USA. CD4+ T cells were enriched by magnetic negative selection, after which naive cells were positively selected on CD45RA and the negative fraction was taken as the memory subset. Blood was collected by leukapheresis, and PBMCs were isolated by Ficoll-Histopaque density gradient centrifugation and then cryopreserved in liquid nitrogen vapor phase. Analytical flow cytometry was used to check the purity and quantity of every magnetically sorted T cell population. Each sorted fraction had its genomic DNA isolated and then quantified by UV absorbance on a Nanodrop 2000c.

CDR1 is given as SGHTA and CDR2 as FQGNSA, both from the germline V gene. The CDR3 spans 14 residues, from the cysteine through the phenylalanine. Solely the CDR3 DNA is kept, with 42 bases framed from the first base. The sample is drawn from a study of shared clonotypes between healthy human individuals (dated by TCRdb to about 2020). With respect to the entire study: A few men and two women, aged 18 to 49 years, made up the cohort. For each donor, three plates each were used for CD4 naive and CD4 memory, two plates were used for CD8 naive, and one plate was used for CD8 memory. To estimate repertoire size and how much clonotypes are shared between individuals, the study performed deep sequencing of blood TCR repertoires from five healthy adults. To increase sequencing depth and limit assay-specific biases, different laboratories used diverse techniques to prepare libraries and sequence TCR repertoires. Per donor, leukapheresis produced somewhere between about 0.94 and 9 billion PBMCs. General conclusions and limits of the study: Based on pairwise subsampling, the degree of clonotype sharing among donors was expected to be affected by sequencing depth. Naive subsets generally had larger estimated clonotype richness than memory subsets did. Clonotypes shared by all four sorted-subset donors showed higher generation probabilities than non-shared clonotypes. Incomplete sequencing was indicated by rarefaction of sorted-subset datasets, despite the large sequencing depth. Sharing across several donors was observed for around 5% of naive CD4, about 3.2% of naive CD8, 2% to 2.5% of memory CD4, and about 0.38% of memory CD8 clonotypes. The small number of donors limited the genetic and exposure-history diversity represented. Sampling was limited to blood, and TCR repertoires in tissue likely differ from TCR repertoires in blood.

TCR CDR3 regions were amplified from genomic DNA by multiplex PCR using the deep immunoSEQ assay. Extracted genomic DNA from each cell subset was distributed evenly across all wells of several immunoSEQ 96-well plates, and each plate was treated as a replicate. For sorted subsets, approximately 200 ng of genomic DNA, equivalent to some 30,000 T cell genomes, went into each replicate PCR. Purified libraries were quantified with a Qubit 3.0 fluorometer, sized on a Bioanalyzer 2100, and re-quantified with the KAPA Library Quantification kit. Every immunoSEQ 96-well plate was sequenced on a dedicated single-read 150-cycle Illumina NextSeq 550 flow cell. In the authors' own workflow: The immunoSEQ output contained only junctional sequences without quality scores, so filtering could not match that applied to full-length reads. To assign V/J genes and CDR3, sequences were annotated using PyIR, a Python wrapper for IgBLAST v1.9, with IMGT germline references. Reads with weak V/J assignments (E-value above 1e-6), missing CDR3, stop codons, out-of-frame junctions, or ambiguous translated residues were removed. V3J clonotypes were defined as sequences sharing the same inferred V gene, J gene, and CDR3 amino acid sequence. Percentage overlap between repertoires was computed as shared unique clonotypes divided by the size of the smaller repertoire. Richness of each repertoire was evaluated using RTK rarefaction, the Chao1 estimator, and Recon v2.1 estimates of unobserved clonotypes. Generation probabilities were computed with OLGA for all TCRbeta clonotypes obtained by the gDNA method from a handful of donors. As stored in TCRdb, this immuneACCESS dataset retains in-frame rearrangements with V and J assigned. A fraction of the clones does not appear; measured against another copy, unresolved V genes explain less than half of the discrepancy, and the remainder lacks a known reason. D and trimming come from the DNA, and the V and J calls and clone size come from that table. This sample comprises roughly 2.5 million clones, approximately 92% of them detected only once. About 0.13% of the sample comes from the top ten.

The chain uses TRBV7-2 and TRBJ1-2, with TRBD1 perhaps the D gene, on 6 matching bases. The specimen was naive CD4+ T cells sorted from blood. The cell subset or site label, read with the paper, signifies: CD45RA+ positively selected. The source is a man younger than 35 in good health. The CDR3 in this case is CGPNREGGHYGYTF. The bases are TGCGGTCCAAACAGGGAGGGGGGGCACTATGGCTACACCTTC.